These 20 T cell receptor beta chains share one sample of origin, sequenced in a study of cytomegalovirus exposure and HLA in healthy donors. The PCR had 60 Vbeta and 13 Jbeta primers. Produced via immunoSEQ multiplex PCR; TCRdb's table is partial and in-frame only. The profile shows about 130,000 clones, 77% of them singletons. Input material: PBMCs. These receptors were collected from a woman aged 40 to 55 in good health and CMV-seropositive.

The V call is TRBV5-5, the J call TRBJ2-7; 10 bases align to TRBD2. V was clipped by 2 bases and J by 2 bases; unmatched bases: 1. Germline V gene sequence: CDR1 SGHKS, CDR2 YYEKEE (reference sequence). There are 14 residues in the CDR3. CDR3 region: CASSLTSGTYEQYF. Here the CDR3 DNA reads TGTGCCAGCAGCTTAACTAGCGGGACCTACGAGCAGTACTTC.

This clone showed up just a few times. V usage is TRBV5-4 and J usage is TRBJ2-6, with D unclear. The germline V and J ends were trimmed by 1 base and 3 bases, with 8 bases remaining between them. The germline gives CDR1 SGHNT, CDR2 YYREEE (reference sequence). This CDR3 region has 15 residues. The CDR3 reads CASSLPPGGANVLTF. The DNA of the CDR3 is TGTGCCAGCAGCTTGCCCCCGGGTGGGGCCAACGTCCTGACTTTC.

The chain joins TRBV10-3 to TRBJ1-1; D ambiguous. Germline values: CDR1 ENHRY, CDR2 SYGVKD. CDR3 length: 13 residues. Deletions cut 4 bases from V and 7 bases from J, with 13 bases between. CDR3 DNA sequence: TGTGCCATCAGTGTAAAGTTGGCCTTTGAAGCTTTCTTT. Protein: CAISVKLAFEAFF.

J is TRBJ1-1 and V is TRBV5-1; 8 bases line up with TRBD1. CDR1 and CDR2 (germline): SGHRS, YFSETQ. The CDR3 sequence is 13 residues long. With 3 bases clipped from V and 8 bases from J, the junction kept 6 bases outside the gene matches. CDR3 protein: CASSSTGASEAFF. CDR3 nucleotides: TGCGCCAGCAGCTCGACAGGGGCCAGCGAAGCTTTCTTT.

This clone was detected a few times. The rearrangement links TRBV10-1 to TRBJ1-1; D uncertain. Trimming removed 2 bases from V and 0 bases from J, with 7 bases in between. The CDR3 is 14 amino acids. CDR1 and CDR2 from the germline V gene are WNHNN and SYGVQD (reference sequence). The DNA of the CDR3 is TGCGCCAGCAGTGAGGACACCCTGAACACTGAAGCTTTCTTT. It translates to CASSEDTLNTEAFF.

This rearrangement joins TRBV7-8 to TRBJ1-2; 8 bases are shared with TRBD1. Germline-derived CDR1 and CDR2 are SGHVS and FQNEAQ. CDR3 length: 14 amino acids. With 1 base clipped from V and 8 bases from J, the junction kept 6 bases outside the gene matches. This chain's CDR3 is CASSLGRRGQGYTF. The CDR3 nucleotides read TGTGCCAGCAGCTTAGGGCGCAGGGGGCAAGGCTACACCTTC.

Here the CDR3 reads CASSPRAGGYTF. For the CDR3, the DNA is TGTGCCAGCAGCCCCCGGGCGGGTGGCTACACCTTC. This sequence joins TRBV27 and TRBJ1-2; D gene uncertain. V lost 6 bases and J lost 7, with 12 bases in between. Germline values: CDR1 MNHEY, CDR2 SMNVEV (reference sequence). CDR3 size: 12 residues.

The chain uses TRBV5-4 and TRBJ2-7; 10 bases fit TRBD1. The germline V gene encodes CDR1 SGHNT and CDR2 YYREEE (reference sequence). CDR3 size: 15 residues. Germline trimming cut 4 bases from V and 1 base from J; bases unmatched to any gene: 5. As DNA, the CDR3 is TGTGCCAGCAGCCGCCGGGACAGGGGATCCTACGAGCAGTACTTC. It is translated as CASSRRDRGSYEQYF.

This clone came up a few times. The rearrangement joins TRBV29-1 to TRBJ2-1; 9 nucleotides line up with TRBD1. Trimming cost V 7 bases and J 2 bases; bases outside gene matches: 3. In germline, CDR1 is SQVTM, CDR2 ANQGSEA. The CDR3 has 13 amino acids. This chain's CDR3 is CSGRTGAYNEQFF. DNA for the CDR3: TGCAGCGGCCGGACAGGGGCCTACAATGAGCAGTTCTTC.

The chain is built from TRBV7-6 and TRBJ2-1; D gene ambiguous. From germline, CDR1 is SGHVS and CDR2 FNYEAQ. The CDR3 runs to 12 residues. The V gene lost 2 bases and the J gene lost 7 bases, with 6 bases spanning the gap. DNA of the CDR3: TGTGCCAGCAGCTTAATTCAGAATGAGCAGTTCTTC. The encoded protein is CASSLIQNEQFF.

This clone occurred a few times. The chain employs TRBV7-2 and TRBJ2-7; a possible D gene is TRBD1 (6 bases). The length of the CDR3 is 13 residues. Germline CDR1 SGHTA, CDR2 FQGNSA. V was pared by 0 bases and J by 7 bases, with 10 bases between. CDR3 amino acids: CASSLAQGREQYF. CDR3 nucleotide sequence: TGTGCCAGCAGCTTAGCACAGGGTAGGGAGCAGTACTTC.

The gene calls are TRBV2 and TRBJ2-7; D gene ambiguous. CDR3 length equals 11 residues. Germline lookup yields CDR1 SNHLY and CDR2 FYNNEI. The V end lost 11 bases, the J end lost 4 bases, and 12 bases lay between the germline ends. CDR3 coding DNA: TGTGCCTCTAGTCAATCGTACGAGCAGTACTTC. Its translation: CASSQSYEQYF.

The CDR3 loop is CASSSAGSTGELFF. The CDR3 DNA reads as TGTGCCAGCTCGTCTGCCGGGAGTACCGGGGAGCTGTTTTTT. The J gene is TRBJ2-2, the V gene TRBV18; possible D gene TRBD2, 6 bases. The germline V gene encodes CDR1 KGHSH and CDR2 LQKENI. V lost 6 bases and J lost 5, with 13 bases in between. CDR3 length: 14 amino acids.

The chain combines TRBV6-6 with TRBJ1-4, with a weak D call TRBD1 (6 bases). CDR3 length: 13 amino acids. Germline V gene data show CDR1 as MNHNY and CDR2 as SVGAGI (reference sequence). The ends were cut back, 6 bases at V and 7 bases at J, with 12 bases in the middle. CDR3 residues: CASSQGRGEKLFF. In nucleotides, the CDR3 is TGTGCCAGCAGCCAGGGGAGGGGTGAAAAACTGTTTTTT.

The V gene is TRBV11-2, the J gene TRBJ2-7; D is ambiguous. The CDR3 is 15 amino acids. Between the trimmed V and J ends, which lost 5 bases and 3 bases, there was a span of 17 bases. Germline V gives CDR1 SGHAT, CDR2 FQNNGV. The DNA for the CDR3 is TGTGCCAGCAGCCAAACAACAAACCCCTTCTACGAGCAGTACTTC. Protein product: CASSQTTNPFYEQYF.

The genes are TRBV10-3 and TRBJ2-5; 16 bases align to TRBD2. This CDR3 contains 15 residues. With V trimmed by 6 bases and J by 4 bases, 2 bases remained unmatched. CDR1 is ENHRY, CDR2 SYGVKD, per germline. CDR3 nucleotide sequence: TGTGCCATCAGAGGGACTAGCGGGAGGGCAGAGACCCAGTACTTC. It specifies CAIRGTSGRAETQYF.

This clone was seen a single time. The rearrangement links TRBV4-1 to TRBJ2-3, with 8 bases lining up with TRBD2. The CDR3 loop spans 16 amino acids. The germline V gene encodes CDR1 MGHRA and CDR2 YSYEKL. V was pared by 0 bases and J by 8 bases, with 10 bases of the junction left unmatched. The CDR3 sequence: CASSQDSGLGSITQYF. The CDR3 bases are TGCGCCAGCAGCCAAGATTCGGGACTAGGGTCAATTACGCAGTATTTT.

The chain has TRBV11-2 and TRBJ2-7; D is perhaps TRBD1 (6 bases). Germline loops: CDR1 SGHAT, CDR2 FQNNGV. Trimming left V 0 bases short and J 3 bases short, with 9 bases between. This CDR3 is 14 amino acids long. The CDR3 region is CASSLDWTDYEQYF. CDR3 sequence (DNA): TGTGCCAGCAGCTTAGATTGGACAGACTACGAGCAGTACTTC. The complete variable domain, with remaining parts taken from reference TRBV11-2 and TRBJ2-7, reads EAGVAQSPRYKIIEKRQSVAFWCNPISGHATLYWYQQILGQGPKLLIQFQNNGVVDDSQLPKDRFSAERLKGVDSTLKIQPAKLEDSAVYLCASSLDWTDYEQYFGPGTRLTVT.

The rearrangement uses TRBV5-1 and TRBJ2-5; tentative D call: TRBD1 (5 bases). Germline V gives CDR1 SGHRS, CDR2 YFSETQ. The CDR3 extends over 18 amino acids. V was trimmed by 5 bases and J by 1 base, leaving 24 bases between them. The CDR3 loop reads CASSKTDKITVLQETQYF. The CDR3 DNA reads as TGCGCCAGCAGTAAAACGGACAAAATAACAGTTCTCCAAGAGACCCAGTACTTC.

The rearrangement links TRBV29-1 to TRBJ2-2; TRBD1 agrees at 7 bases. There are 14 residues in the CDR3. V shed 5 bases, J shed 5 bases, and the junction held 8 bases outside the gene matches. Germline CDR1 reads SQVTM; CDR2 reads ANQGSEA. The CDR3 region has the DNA TGCAGCGTTCAGAGGGGGCTCTCGACCGGGGAGCTGTTTTTT. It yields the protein CSVQRGLSTGELFF.